Below are 21 T cell receptor beta chains sequenced from a single sample in a study of blood T cell repertoires in COVID-19. The method was immunoSEQ multiplex PCR; TCRdb's version includes in-frame clones alone and lacks a portion of them. The repertoire holds some 290,000 clones, approximately 90% seen once, with around 4.2% in the top ten. The sequenced sample was PBMCs or T cells enriched from blood (not recorded which). The receptor source for this set is a woman in her 30s who had been exposed to COVID-19.

This chain joins TRBV5-4 and TRBJ2-5, with 8 bases aligning to TRBD2. CDR1 is SGHNT and CDR2 is YYREEE in the germline V gene (reference sequence). The CDR3 totals 16 residues. V lost 0 bases and J lost 5; bases outside the gene matches: 9. The CDR3 bases are TGTGCCAGCAGCTTGGCCGCGACTAGCGCCGGGGAGACCCAGTACTTC. Its protein is CASSLAATSAGETQYF.

This clone has just a few counts. The V and J genes are TRBV7-6 and TRBJ1-5, with D hard to call. The V end was cut by 3 bases, the J end by 2 bases, with 11 bases between. The germline V gene encodes CDR1 SGHVS and CDR2 FNYEAQ. The CDR3 is 15 amino acids. The CDR3 nucleotides read TGTGCCAGCAGCTTGACGACCGGGGGCAATCAGCCCCAGCATTTT. It translates to CASSLTTGGNQPQHF.

In this sample, this clone turned up a few times. The V and J genes are TRBV19 and TRBJ1-2; unclear D gene. This CDR3 comprises 15 residues. V lost 8 bases and J lost 0, with 16 bases in between. Germline loops: CDR1 LNHDA, CDR2 SQIVND (reference sequence). The CDR3 here is CASDGQPYTNYGYTF. CDR3 nucleotides: TGTGCCAGTGATGGGCAGCCCTATACTAACTATGGCTACACCTTC.

This clone occurred once. The rearrangement uses TRBV4-1 and TRBJ1-2; D ambiguous. The ends were cut back, 1 base at V and 3 bases at J, with 12 bases in the middle. Germline CDR1 MGHRA, CDR2 YSYEKL. The CDR3 extends over 15 amino acids. Written as DNA, the CDR3 is TGCGCCAGCAGCCAAGGAGGGCGGGATTACTATGGCTACACCTTC. Its translation: CASSQGGRDYYGYTF.

The chain has TRBV3-1 (or the pseudogene TRBV3-2) and TRBJ2-7, with 7 bases matching TRBD2. CDR3 length: 17 amino acids. Germline CDR1 reads LGHDT; CDR2 reads YNNKEL (reference sequence). V lost 4 bases to trimming and J lost 3 bases; unmatched junction nucleotides: 15. The chain's CDR3 is CASSPDPGRGKGYEQYF. In nucleotides, the CDR3 is TGTGCCAGCAGCCCGGACCCGGGGCGGGGGAAGGGCTACGAGCAGTACTTC.

This chain joins TRBV14 and TRBJ2-7; 8 bases agree with TRBD1. V was clipped by 3 bases and J by 3 bases; unmatched bases: 7. CDR1 is SGHDN and CDR2 is FVKESK in the germline V gene. The CDR3 length is 15 residues. CDR3 nucleotide sequence: TGTGCCAGCAGCCATGGGACAGGAACCCGCTACGAGCAGTACTTC. It is translated as CASSHGTGTRYEQYF.

The sample holds a few counts of this clone. This chain links TRBV11-3 with TRBJ1-1, with D possibly matching TRBD1 (6 bases). The CDR3 has 14 amino acids. The V gene lost 3 bases and the J gene lost 2 bases, with 10 bases spanning the gap. CDR1 is SGHNT and CDR2 is YENEEA in the germline V gene. The CDR3 DNA reads TGTGCCAGCAGCTTCGGCAGGGGAAACACTGAAGCTTTCTTT. Its protein is CASSFGRGNTEAFF. The entire variable domain, with the rest obtained from reference TRBV11-3 and TRBJ1-1, is as follows: EAGVVQSPRYKIIEKKQPVAFWCNPISGHNTLYWYLQNLGQGPELLIRYENEEAVDDSQLPKDRFSAERLKGVDSTLKIQPAELGDSAVYLCASSFGRGNTEAFFGQGTRLTVV.

The chain joins TRBV18 to TRBJ2-3; tentative D call: TRBD1 (5 bases). Germline V lookup: CDR1 KGHSH, CDR2 LQKENI. This CDR3 comprises 15 residues. V dropped 3 bases and J dropped 5 bases, with 15 bases sitting between them. The CDR3 here is CASSPPQGLGDTQYF. The CDR3 bases are TGTGCCAGCTCACCCCCGCAGGGTCTTGGAGATACGCAGTATTTT.

This chain connects TRBV7-9 to TRBJ1-6; TRBD1 agrees at 7 bases. Trimming removed 6 bases from V and 8 bases from J; junction bases left unmatched: 7. CDR3 length: 14 residues. Germline CDR1 is SEHNR and CDR2 is FQNEAQ (reference sequence). The CDR3 region has the DNA TGTGCCAGCAGGAGACAGGGTAGGGATTCACCCCTCCACTTT. As protein: CASRRQGRDSPLHF.

The CDR3 region is CASSLGQGVDTQYF. The CDR3 DNA sequence: TGTGCCAGCAGCTTAGGACAGGGGGTGGATACGCAGTATTTT. The rearrangement joins TRBV13 to TRBJ2-3, with 8 bases matching TRBD1. V trimming: 0 bases; J trimming: 6 bases; junction bases outside the gene matches: 2. This CDR3 is built from 14 residues. Germline values: CDR1 PRHDT, CDR2 FYEKMQ (reference sequence).

The rearrangement links TRBV3-1 (or the pseudogene TRBV3-2) to TRBJ2-7; tentatively, D is TRBD1 (5 bases). Germline values: CDR1 LGHDT, CDR2 YNNKEL (reference sequence). The length of the CDR3 is 14 residues. Trimming shortened V by 4 bases and J by 3 bases, and 13 bases separated the two germline ends. The CDR3 loop is CASSLSAGNYEQYF. CDR3 DNA: TGTGCCAGCAGCCTGAGCGCAGGGAACTACGAGCAGTACTTC.

A single count supports this clone. V usage is TRBV5-1 and J usage is TRBJ2-3; the D is unclear. CDR3 length: 15 residues. Germline values: CDR1 SGHRS, CDR2 YFSETQ. Trimming took off 0 bases at V and 3 bases at J, with 11 bases between the two ends. The CDR3, as DNA: TGCGCCAGCAGCTTGGGGTCTAGGTGGACAGATACGCAGTATTTT. It specifies CASSLGSRWTDTQYF.

V and J are TRBV7-6 and TRBJ2-3; 10 nucleotides agree with TRBD2. J was trimmed by 7 bases and V by 5 bases; bases with no gene match: 12. This CDR3 comprises 16 residues. Germline assignment: CDR1 SGHVS and CDR2 FNYEAQ. The CDR3 DNA reads as TGTGCCAGCAGCCAGGCGGCGCTAGCGGGGGTAAATACGCAGTATTTT. This translates into CASSQAALAGVNTQYF.

This rearrangement joins TRBV5-8 to TRBJ1-2; 8 bases are shared with TRBD1. The CDR3 loop spans 15 amino acids. V lost 4 bases and J lost 6; bases outside the gene matches: 11. Germline loops: CDR1 SGHTS, CDR2 YDEGEE. The CDR3 sequence is CASSRTGTGPNGYTF. The DNA for the CDR3 is TGTGCCAGCAGCCGAACCGGGACAGGCCCTAATGGCTACACCTTC.

The CDR3 nucleotides are TGTGCCAGTACCCGGACAGGGGGCTTTTCCAACTATGGCTACACCTTC. Its protein is CASTRTGGFSNYGYTF. The chain couples TRBV19 to TRBJ1-2; TRBD1 matches 11 bases. After removal of 7 bases from V and 2 bases from J, the junction contained 9 bases not matched to a gene. The V gene's germline CDR1 is LNHDA and CDR2 SQIVND (reference sequence). This CDR3 is built from 16 residues.

The chain recombines TRBV6-2 or TRBV6-3 with TRBJ2-5, with 10 bases identical to TRBD1. After removal of 0 bases from V and 5 bases from J, the junction contained 6 bases not matched to a gene. The CDR3 sequence is 16 residues long. CDR1 and CDR2 (germline): MNHEY, SVGEGT. For the CDR3, the DNA is TGTGCCAGCAGTTACTCCAGGACAGGGGGGCGGGAGACCCAGTACTTC. Encoded protein: CASSYSRTGGRETQYF.

The chain employs TRBV27 and TRBJ1-5; no clear D. V was cut by 8 bases and J by 3 bases, with 17 bases left in between. The CDR3 is 15 amino acids. Germline values: CDR1 MNHEY, CDR2 SMNVEV (reference sequence). CDR3 DNA sequence: TGTGCCAGCCAGAGCGAAGGTGGGTTCAATCAGCCCCAGCATTTT. Translation: CASQSEGGFNQPQHF.

In this sample, this clone turned up a few times. The chain has TRBV7-9 and TRBJ2-4; TRBD2 agrees at 11 bases. The V gene end was trimmed by 5 bases and the J gene end by 2 bases; junction bases not matched to a gene: 11. The CDR3 length is 18 residues. Per the germline V gene, CDR1 is SEHNR and CDR2 is FQNEAQ (reference sequence). The CDR3 loop reads CASSPIAGGPRSKNIQYF. For the CDR3, the DNA is TGTGCCAGCAGCCCTATAGCGGGGGGGCCGAGGTCCAAAAACATTCAGTACTTC.

This clone was counted once. This chain connects TRBV6-1 to TRBJ1-6, with a weak D call TRBD1 (6 bases). Looked up from germline, CDR1 is MNHNS and CDR2 is SASEGT. CDR3 size: 19 residues. V lost 4 bases and J 5 bases, leaving 24 bases between the germline ends. The DNA for the CDR3 is TGTGCCAGCAGTGTTAGAATGTGGGCCAGGGGCTCACATAATTCACCCCTCCACTTT. This gives the protein CASSVRMWARGSHNSPLHF.

V gene TRBV14 combines with J gene TRBJ2-3, with TRBD2 matching 9 bases. Losses at the gene ends were 7 bases for V and 2 bases for J; bases not matched to a gene: 10. Germline CDR1 SGHDN, CDR2 FVKESK. The CDR3 runs to 16 residues. The CDR3 region has the DNA TGTGCCAGCACCCGATTAGCGGGGGCTACCACAGATACGCAGTATTTT. Protein: CASTRLAGATTDTQYF.

The chain links TRBV4-1 to TRBJ1-2; 8 bases align to TRBD1. The CDR3 extends over 16 amino acids. Germline loops: CDR1 MGHRA, CDR2 YSYEKL. The V segment lost 0 bases and the J segment 3 bases; nucleotides outside the gene matches: 6. CDR3 sequence reads: CASSQDRTGPYYGYTF. CDR3 nucleotides: TGCGCCAGCAGCCAAGACAGGACAGGGCCGTACTATGGCTACACCTTC.